The rows below give T cell receptor beta chains drawn from one sample of a study of T cells after yellow fever vaccination. TCRdb independently ran MiXCR on the 5' RACE reads; one entry per CDR3 protein. The table records 300,000 to 400,000 distinct CDR3 sequences, more than 5.5% of them present only once. The material was PBMCs, obtained 5 days after the yellow fever booster vaccination. Receptor source: a man aged 25 to 40 who received the YFV17D yellow fever vaccine. The CDR3 runs from the conserved cysteine through the conserved F or W. A D gene is named only where the DNA matches it firmly. Some rows have no size entry. The others give once, few or many, or a class for an expanded clone.

j_gene | v_gene | abundance | d_gene | CDR3aa | CDR3nt
TRBJ2-2 | TRBV20-1 | NA | TRBD1 | CSVFESNRGRLTGELFF | TGCAGTGTTTTCGAAAGTAACAGGGGGCGATTAACCGGGGAGCTGTTTTTT
TRBJ2-7 | TRBV5-1 | NA | NA | CASREPGRYEQYF | TGCGCCAGCAGGGAACCAGGGCGCTACGAGCAGTACTTC
TRBJ2-3 | TRBV11-2 | few | NA | CASSPKPPRTPSRTDTQYF | TGTGCCAGCAGCCCGAAGCCCCCCAGGACGCCATCACGCACAGATACGCAGTATTTT
TRBJ1-5 | TRBV29-1 | NA | NA | CSVDRQEEFGSQPQHF | TGCAGCGTTGACAGGCAGGAGGAGTTTGGAAGTCAGCCCCAGCATTTT
TRBJ2-1 | TRBV6-1 | NA | TRBD2 | CASSSGTTSYNEQFF | TGTGCCAGCTCTAGTGGGACTACCTCCTACAATGAGCAGTTCTTC
TRBJ2-3 | TRBV20-1 | few | TRBD2 | CSARDYAGVEPDTQYF | TGCAGTGCTAGAGATTATGCGGGAGTAGAACCAGATACGCAGTATTTT
TRBJ2-3 | TRBV7-2 | NA | NA | CASSFGPSDTDTQYF | TGTGCCAGCAGCTTCGGACCTAGCGACACAGATACGCAGTATTTT
TRBJ2-3 | TRBV5-1 | many | TRBD2 | CASSPPAGGSDTQYF | TGCGCCAGCAGCCCGCCCGCGGGAGGGAGTGATACGCAGTATTTT
TRBJ2-2 | TRBV9 | NA | NA | CASSIRGAWDTGELFF | TGTGCCAGCAGCATCAGGGGGGCCTGGGACACCGGGGAGCTGTTTTTT
TRBJ2-5 | TRBV7-2 | many | NA | CASSLLVGLLGETQYF | TGTGCCAGCAGCTTACTAGTAGGGCTCCTGGGGGAGACCCAGTACTTC
TRBJ2-7 | TRBV27 | few | NA | CASTASTGLYEQYF | TGTGCCAGCACCGCCAGTACAGGGTTGTACGAGCAGTACTTC
TRBJ2-7 | TRBV7-8 | many | NA | CASSLGIAYEQYF | TGTGCCAGCAGCTTAGGAATAGCTTACGAGCAGTACTTC
TRBJ2-3 | TRBV15 | few | NA | CATKGLQVTDTQYF | TGTGCCACGAAGGGACTTCAGGTAACAGATACGCAGTATTTT
TRBJ2-3 | TRBV9 | few | NA | CASSVAGATDTQYF | TGTGCCAGCAGCGTAGCCGGGGCCACAGATACGCAGTATTTT
TRBJ2-2 | TRBV7-8 | few | NA | CASSLGGTRRNTGELFF | TGTGCCAGCAGCTTAGGGGGGACTCGAAGGAACACCGGGGAGCTGTTTTTT
TRBJ2-7 | TRBV20-1 | few | TRBD2 | CSASLLTSRLYEQYF | TGCAGTGCTAGCCTCCTGACTAGCAGATTATACGAGCAGTACTTC
TRBJ2-1 | TRBV9 | few | NA | CASSSSIDEQFF | TGTGCCAGCAGCTCTAGCATCGATGAGCAGTTCTTC
TRBJ2-7 | TRBV19 | NA | NA | CASSATSQVPTYEQYF | TGTGCCAGTAGTGCCACATCACAGGTCCCAACCTACGAGCAGTACTTC
TRBJ1-1 | TRBV5-1 | few | NA | CASSLERLTEAFF | TGCGCCAGCAGCTTGGAGAGATTAACTGAAGCTTTCTTT
TRBJ2-3 | TRBV6-1 | many | NA | CASSRTDLHTDTQYF | TGTGCCAGCAGCCGGACAGACTTACACACAGATACGCAGTATTTT
TRBJ1-4 | TRBV14 | NA | TRBD1 | CASSPRQGAEKLFF | TGTGCCAGCAGCCCCCGACAGGGGGCCGAAAAACTGTTTTTT
TRBJ2-1 | TRBV28 | many | TRBD2 | CASTFYSGKTYNEQFF | TGTGCCAGCACCTTCTATAGCGGGAAAACCTACAATGAGCAGTTCTTC
TRBJ2-1 | TRBV29-1 | many | NA | CSARDPSVFF | TGCAGCGCCCGGGACCCAAGCGTGTTCTTC
TRBJ2-7 | TRBV20-1 | many | NA | CSASKNEQYF | TGCAGTGCTAGTAAAAACGAGCAGTACTTC
TRBJ1-1 | TRBV2 | many | NA | CASSEARGGEAFF | TGTGCCAGCAGTGAAGCGCGAGGGGGAGAAGCTTTCTTT
TRBJ2-1 | TRBV12-3/TRBV12-4 | many | NA | CASSLGIRNNEQFF | TGTGCCAGCAGTTTAGGGATTCGTAACAATGAGCAGTTCTTC
TRBJ1-1 | TRBV5-6 | NA | NA | CASSLAGAAEAFF | TGTGCCAGCAGCTTGGCAGGGGCGGCTGAAGCTTTCTTT
TRBJ2-5 | TRBV20-1 | few | TRBD2 | CSANSGTRETQYF | TGCAGTGCCAATTCCGGGACTAGAGAGACCCAGTACTTC
TRBJ2-1 | TRBV7-2 | few | TRBD2 | CASSLAGVKEQFF | TGTGCCAGCAGCTTGGCGGGAGTCAAGGAGCAGTTCTTC
TRBJ2-7 | TRBV18 | many | NA | CASSPERADYEQYF | TGTGCCAGCTCACCGGAGCGGGCGGACTACGAGCAGTACTTC
TRBJ1-2 | TRBV7-2 | NA | NA | CASSLGGQGSLAF | TGTGCCAGCAGCTTAGGGGGCCAGGGCTCCCTTGCCTTC
TRBJ2-7 | TRBV12-3/TRBV12-4 | NA | TRBD2 | CGSSLAGGSSYEQYF | TGTGGCAGCAGTCTAGCGGGAGGAAGCTCCTACGAGCAGTACTTC